This TCR beta chain was observed in a study of identical twins. About this clonotype itself: Its matching antigen is unknown.

Unique molecular identifiers were present on cDNA, and template switching added a universal primer site. TCRdb ran MiXCR on the 5' RACE reads and lists one entry per CDR3 protein. The sample shows around 470,000 distinct CDR3 sequences, around 14% of them seen only once. The length of the CDR3 is 15 residues. The germline V gene encodes CDR1 SGHVS and CDR2 FQNEAQ. Between the trimmed V and J ends, which lost 2 bases and 2 bases, there was a span of 12 bases. Findings and limits, study-wide: Abundant cord blood beta clonotypes carried fewer insertions; memory repertoires showed none. Analyses of zero insertions could be partly confounded by invariant MAIT and iNKT cells.

In addition, the sample was reused for a study of yellow fever vaccine responses in identical twins.

Sequences were obtained from CD4+ T cells sorted from blood. The TCR sequence derives from a woman aged 18 to 35 in good health. The J gene is TRBJ2-5, the V gene TRBV7-8; no clear D gene. The chain's CDR3 is CASSLPADFQETQYF. DNA of the CDR3: TGTGCCAGCAGCTTACCAGCTGATTTTCAAGAGACCCAGTACTTC. Supplemented by reference TRBV7-8 and TRBJ2-5, the full variable domain reads GAGVSQSPRYKVAKRGQDVALRCDPISGHVSLFWYQQALGQGPEFLTYFQNEAQLDKSGLPSDRFFAERPEGSVSTLKIQRTQQEDSAVYLCASSLPADFQETQYFGPGTRLLVL.